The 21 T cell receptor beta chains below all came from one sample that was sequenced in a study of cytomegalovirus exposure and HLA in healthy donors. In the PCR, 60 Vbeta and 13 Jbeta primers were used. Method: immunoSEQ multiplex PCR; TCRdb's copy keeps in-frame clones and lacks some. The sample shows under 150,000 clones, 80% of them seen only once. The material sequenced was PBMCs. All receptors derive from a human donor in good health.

The chain's CDR3 is CASNRGGLAGGAQFF. CDR3 in DNA: TGTGCCAGCAACCGGGGGGGACTAGCGGGGGGAGCGCAGTTCTTC. This chain uses TRBV6-1 with TRBJ2-1, with 15 nucleotides matching TRBD2. The CDR3 has 15 amino acids. The ends lost 7 bases at V and 12 bases at J; junction bases unmatched: 10. Germline values: CDR1 MNHNS, CDR2 SASEGT.

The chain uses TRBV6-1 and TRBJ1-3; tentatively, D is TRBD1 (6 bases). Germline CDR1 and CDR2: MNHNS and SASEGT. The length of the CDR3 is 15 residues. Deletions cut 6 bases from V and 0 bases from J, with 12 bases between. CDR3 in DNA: TGTGCCAGCAGGCTAAGGGACACCTCTGGAAACACCATATATTTT. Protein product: CASRLRDTSGNTIYF.

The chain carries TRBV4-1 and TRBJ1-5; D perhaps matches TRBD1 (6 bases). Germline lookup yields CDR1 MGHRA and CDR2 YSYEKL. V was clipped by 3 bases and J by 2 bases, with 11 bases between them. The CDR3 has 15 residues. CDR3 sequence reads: CASSQHRVGNQPQHF. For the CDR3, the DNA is TGCGCCAGCAGCCAGCACAGGGTGGGCAATCAGCCCCAGCATTTT.

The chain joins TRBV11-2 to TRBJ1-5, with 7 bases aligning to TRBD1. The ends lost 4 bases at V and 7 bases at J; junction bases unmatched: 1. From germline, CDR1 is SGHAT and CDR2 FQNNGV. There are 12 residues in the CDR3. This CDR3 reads CASSSGGQPQHF. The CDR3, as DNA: TGTGCCAGCAGCTCAGGGGGACAGCCCCAGCATTTT.

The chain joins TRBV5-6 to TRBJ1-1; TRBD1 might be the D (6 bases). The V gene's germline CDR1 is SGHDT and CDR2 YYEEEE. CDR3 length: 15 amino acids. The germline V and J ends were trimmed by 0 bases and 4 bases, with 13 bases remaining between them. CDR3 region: CASSLEVGRGTEAFF. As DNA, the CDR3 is TGTGCCAGCAGCTTGGAAGTGGGCAGGGGCACTGAAGCTTTCTTT.

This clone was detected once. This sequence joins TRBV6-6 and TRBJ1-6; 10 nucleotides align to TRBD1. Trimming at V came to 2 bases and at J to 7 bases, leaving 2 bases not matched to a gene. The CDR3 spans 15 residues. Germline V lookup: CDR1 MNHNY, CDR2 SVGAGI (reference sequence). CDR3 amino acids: CASSYGTGANSPLHF. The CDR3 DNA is TGTGCCAGCAGTTACGGGACAGGGGCAAATTCACCCCTCCACTTT.

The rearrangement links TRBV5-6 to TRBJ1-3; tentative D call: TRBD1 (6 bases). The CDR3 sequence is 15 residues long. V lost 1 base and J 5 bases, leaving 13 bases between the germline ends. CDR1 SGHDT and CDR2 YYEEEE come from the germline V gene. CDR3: CASSLMAGARNTIYF. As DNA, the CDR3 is TGTGCCAGCAGCTTGATGGCAGGGGCAAGAAACACCATATATTTT.

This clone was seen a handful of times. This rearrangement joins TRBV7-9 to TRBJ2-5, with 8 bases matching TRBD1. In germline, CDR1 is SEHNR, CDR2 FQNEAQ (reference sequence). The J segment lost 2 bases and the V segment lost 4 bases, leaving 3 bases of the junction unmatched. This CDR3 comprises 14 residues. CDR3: CASSSGQGQETQYF. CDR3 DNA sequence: TGTGCCAGCAGCTCAGGACAGGGACAAGAGACCCAGTACTTC.

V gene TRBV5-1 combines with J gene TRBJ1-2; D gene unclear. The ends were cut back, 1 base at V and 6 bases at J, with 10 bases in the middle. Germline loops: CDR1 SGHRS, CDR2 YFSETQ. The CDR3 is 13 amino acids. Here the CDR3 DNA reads TGCGCCAGCAGCTTGTCGGCAGACAATGGCTACACCTTC. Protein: CASSLSADNGYTF.

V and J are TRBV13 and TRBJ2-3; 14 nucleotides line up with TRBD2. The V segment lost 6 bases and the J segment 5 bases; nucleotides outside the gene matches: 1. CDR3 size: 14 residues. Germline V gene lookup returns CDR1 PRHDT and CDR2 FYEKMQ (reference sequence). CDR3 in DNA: TGTGCCAGCAGTGGACTAGCGGGGGGAGATACGCAGTATTTT. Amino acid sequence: CASSGLAGGDTQYF. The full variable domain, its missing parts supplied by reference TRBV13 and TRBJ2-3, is AAGVIQSPRHLIKEKRETATLKCYPIPRHDTVYWYQQGPGQDPQFLISFYEKMQSDKGSIPDRFSAQQFSDYHSELNMSSLELGDSALYFCASSGLAGGDTQYFGPGTRLTVL.

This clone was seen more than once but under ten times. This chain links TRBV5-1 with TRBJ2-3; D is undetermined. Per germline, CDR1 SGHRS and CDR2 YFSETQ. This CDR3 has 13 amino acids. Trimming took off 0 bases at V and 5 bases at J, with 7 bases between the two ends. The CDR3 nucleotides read TGCGCCAGCAGCTTGGGTCGTATAGATACGCAGTATTTT. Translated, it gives CASSLGRIDTQYF.

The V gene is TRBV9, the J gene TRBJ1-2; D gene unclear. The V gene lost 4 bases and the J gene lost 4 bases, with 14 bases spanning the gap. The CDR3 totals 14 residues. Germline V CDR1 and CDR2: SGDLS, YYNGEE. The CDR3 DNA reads TGTGCCAGCAGCAACCCGGGAGCCTCCTATGGCTACACCTTC. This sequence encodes CASSNPGASYGYTF.

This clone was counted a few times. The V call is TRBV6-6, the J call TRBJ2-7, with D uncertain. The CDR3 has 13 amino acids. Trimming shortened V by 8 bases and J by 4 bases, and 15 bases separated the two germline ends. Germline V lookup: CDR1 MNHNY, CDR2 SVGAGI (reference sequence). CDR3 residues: CASGTAPSYEQYF. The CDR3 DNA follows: TGTGCCAGCGGAACAGCCCCCTCTTACGAGCAGTACTTC.

The DNA for the CDR3 is TGTGCCAGTAGTATGGGTAGCGGGACGGAGACCCAGTACTTC. Amino acid sequence: CASSMGSGTETQYF. The chain uses TRBV19 and TRBJ2-5; 8 bases match TRBD2. This CDR3 spans 14 amino acids. Germline-derived CDR1 and CDR2 are LNHDA and SQIVND (reference sequence). V dropped 3 bases and J dropped 5; count of bases not matched to a gene: 5. Supplemented by reference TRBV19 and TRBJ2-5, the full variable domain reads DGGITQSPKYLFRKEGQNVTLSCEQNLNHDAMYWYRQDPGQGLRLIYYSQIVNDFQKGDIAEGYSVSREKKESFPLTVTSAQKNPTAFYLCASSMGSGTETQYFGPGTRLLVL.

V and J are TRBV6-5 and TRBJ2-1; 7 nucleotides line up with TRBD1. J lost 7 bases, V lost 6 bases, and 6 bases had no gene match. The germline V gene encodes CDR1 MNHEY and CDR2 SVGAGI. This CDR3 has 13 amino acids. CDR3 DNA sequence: TGTGCCAGCAGAAGGACAGGAGCGAATGAGCAGTTCTTC. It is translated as CASRRTGANEQFF.

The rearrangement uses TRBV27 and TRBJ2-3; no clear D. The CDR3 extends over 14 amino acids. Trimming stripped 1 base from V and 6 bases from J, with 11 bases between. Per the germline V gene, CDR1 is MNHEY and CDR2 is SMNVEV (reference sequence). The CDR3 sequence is CASSLFDSTDTQYF. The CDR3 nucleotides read TGTGCCAGCAGTTTATTTGACTCAACGGATACGCAGTATTTT.

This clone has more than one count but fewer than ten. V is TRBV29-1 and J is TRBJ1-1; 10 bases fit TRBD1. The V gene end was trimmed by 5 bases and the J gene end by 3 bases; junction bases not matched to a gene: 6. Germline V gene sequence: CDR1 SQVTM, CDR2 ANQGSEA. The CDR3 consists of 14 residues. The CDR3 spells CSVRTGGLDTEAFF. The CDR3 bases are TGCAGCGTTCGGACAGGGGGGCTTGACACTGAAGCTTTCTTT.

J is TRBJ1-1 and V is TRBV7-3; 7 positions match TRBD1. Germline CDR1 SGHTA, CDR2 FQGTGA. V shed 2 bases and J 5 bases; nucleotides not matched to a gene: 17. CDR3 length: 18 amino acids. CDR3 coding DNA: TGTGCCAGCAGCTTATCGCCCAACAACGACAGGGCTATGACTGAAGCTTTCTTT. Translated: CASSLSPNNDRAMTEAFF.

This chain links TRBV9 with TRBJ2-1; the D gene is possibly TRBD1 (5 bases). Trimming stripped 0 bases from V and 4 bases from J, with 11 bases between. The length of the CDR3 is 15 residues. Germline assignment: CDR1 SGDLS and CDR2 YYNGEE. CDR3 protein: CASSVGDRTYNEQFF. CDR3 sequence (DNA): TGTGCCAGCAGCGTAGGAGACAGAACGTACAATGAGCAGTTCTTC.

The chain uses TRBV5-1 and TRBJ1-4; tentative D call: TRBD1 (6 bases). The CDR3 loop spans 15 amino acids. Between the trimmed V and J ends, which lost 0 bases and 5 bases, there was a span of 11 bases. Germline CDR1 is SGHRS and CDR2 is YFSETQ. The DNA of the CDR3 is TGCGCCAGCAGCTTGGAGCGGGGGCAGAATGAAAAACTGTTTTTT. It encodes CASSLERGQNEKLFF.

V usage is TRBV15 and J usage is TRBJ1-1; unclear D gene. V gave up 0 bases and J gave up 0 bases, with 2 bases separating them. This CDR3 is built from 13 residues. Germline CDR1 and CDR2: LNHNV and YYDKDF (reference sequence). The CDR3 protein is CATSRDMNTEAFF. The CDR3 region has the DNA TGTGCCACCAGCAGAGATATGAACACTGAAGCTTTCTTT.